Shown below are 23 T cell receptor beta chains from a single sample sequenced in a study of response to subunit inactivated influenza vaccine (dated by TCRdb to 2016 to 2018). The receptor library was made with RT-PCR. The run used an Illumina HiSeq 2500. TCRdb took the public reads, trimmed them with fastp at Q25, ran MiXCR for clone calling and kept in-frame beta chains. Identical CDR3 proteins give one entry, which carries the most common genes and DNA. This sample lists 450,000 to 550,000 distinct CDR3 sequences; 25% were detected once. 1.9% of the sample is held by the ten biggest clonotypes. The specimen was CD4+ T cells sorted from PBMCs, collected 5 days after vaccination. These receptors were taken from a man in his fifties or sixties who received an inactivated influenza vaccine. Donor details come from another sample of the same person, matched by shared clones.

The chain is built from TRBV7-2 and TRBJ2-7, with 8 bases matching TRBD2. CDR3 size: 17 residues. Unmatched junction bases numbered 13, after V lost 6 bases and J lost 0 bases. Germline V gene data show CDR1 as SGHTA and CDR2 as FQGNSA. The CDR3 region is CASSSAGVAGFSYEQYF. The CDR3, as DNA: TGTGCCAGCAGTTCGGCGGGGGTAGCGGGGTTCTCCTACGAGCAGTACTTC.

V is TRBV4-3 and J is TRBJ2-3; 7 bases agree with TRBD1. Germline loops: CDR1 LGHNA, CDR2 YSLEER. The CDR3 sequence is 15 residues long. V shed 4 bases, J shed 6 bases, and the junction held 10 bases outside the gene matches. CDR3 nucleotide sequence: TGCGCCAGCAGCCCTGGGACAGTCCCCGGGGATACGCAGTATTTT. Amino acid sequence: CASSPGTVPGDTQYF.

The chain combines TRBV7-2 with TRBJ2-1; D is possibly TRBD2 (5 bases). The CDR3 sequence is 16 residues long. Deletions cut 5 bases from V and 4 bases from J, with 18 bases between. CDR1 is SGHTA, CDR2 FQGNSA, per germline. The CDR3 spells CASSRSGLAVYNEQFF. The DNA for the CDR3 is TGTGCCAGCAGCAGATCAGGACTGGCGGTTTACAATGAGCAGTTCTTC.

Regarding this clonotype: A much larger clone differs from this one at a single base, so this may be a read error. The chain has TRBV5-1 and TRBJ2-7; 11 bases are shared with TRBD1. J lost 2 bases, V lost 5 bases, and 3 bases had no gene match. The CDR3 totals 14 residues. Germline V gene data show CDR1 as SGHRS and CDR2 as YFSETQ. The CDR3 loop reads CASRSGQGAYEQYF. CDR3 coding DNA: TGCGCCAGCAGGTCGGGACAGGGGGCCTACGAGCAGTACTTC.

This chain connects TRBV4-3 to TRBJ2-7, with 7 nucleotides matching TRBD2. This CDR3 has 15 residues. Germline assignment: CDR1 LGHNA and CDR2 YSLEER. The V gene end was trimmed by 1 base and the J gene end by 6 bases; junction bases not matched to a gene: 9. The CDR3 region has the DNA TGCGCCAGCAGCCAAGTTCGCGCGGGAGAATTCGAGCAGTACTTC. Protein product: CASSQVRAGEFEQYF.

The J gene is TRBJ1-2, the V gene TRBV29-1; perhaps TRBD1 as D (6 bases). The CDR3 totals 15 residues. Looked up from germline, CDR1 is SQVTM and CDR2 is ANQGSEA. V shed 1 base and J shed 4 bases, with 16 bases lying between them. The chain's CDR3 is CSVEGTGQGVYGYTF. The CDR3 DNA follows: TGCAGCGTTGAAGGCACAGGGCAAGGCGTCTATGGCTACACCTTC.

This clonotype was recorded at least ten times. CDR3 DNA sequence: TGCGCCAGCAGCCCCGGGGACAGGAACACCGGGGAGCTGTTTTTT. Amino acids: CASSPGDRNTGELFF. The V and J genes are TRBV5-1 and TRBJ2-2; 7 bases are a match to TRBD1. CDR3 length equals 15 residues. The V segment lost 4 bases and the J segment 1 base; nucleotides outside the gene matches: 4. In germline, CDR1 is SGHRS, CDR2 YFSETQ.

This clonotype showed up just a few times. V and J are TRBV7-2 and TRBJ2-5; TRBD1 matches 11 bases. The CDR3 is 15 residues long. V trimming: 4 bases; J trimming: 5 bases; junction bases outside the gene matches: 6. From germline, CDR1 is SGHTA and CDR2 FQGNSA. For the CDR3, the DNA is TGTGCCAGCAGCTGGGGGACAGGGGGAGTTGAGACCCAGTACTTC. Translated, it gives CASSWGTGGVETQYF. Filled out from reference TRBV7-2 and TRBJ2-5, the complete variable domain reads GAGVSQSPSNKVTEKGKDVELRCDPISGHTALYWYRQSLGQGLEFLIYFQGNSAPDKSGLPSDRFSAERTGGSVSTLTIQRTQQEDSAVYLCASSWGTGGVETQYFGPGTRLLVL.

This clonotype was found many times. V gene TRBV12-3 or TRBV12-4 combines with J gene TRBJ1-5; tentatively, D is TRBD1 (6 bases). This CDR3 has 14 residues. V gave up 0 bases and J gave up 11 bases, with 14 bases separating them. The CDR3 nucleotides are TGTGCCAGCAGTTTAGCGCTCAGGGGTGAAGCCCAGCATTTT. The encoded protein is CASSLALRGEAQHF.

This clonotype was seen a handful of times. This chain connects TRBV12-3 or TRBV12-4 to TRBJ2-4; 8 nucleotides line up with TRBD2. The trim removed 1 base at V and 6 bases at J, leaving 5 bases unmatched. This CDR3 is built from 15 residues. DNA for the CDR3: TGTGCCAGCAGTTTAGGCGGGGGGTCGACAAACATTCAGTACTTC. As protein: CASSLGGGSTNIQYF.

This clonotype has only a few counts. V is TRBV12-3 or TRBV12-4 and J is TRBJ1-1; D gene uncertain. CDR3 length equals 17 residues. V was pared by 7 bases and J by 0 bases, with 21 bases between. CDR3 amino acids: CASTQDNSLTMNTEAFF. CDR3 sequence (DNA): TGTGCCAGCACCCAAGACAATTCCCTGACCATGAACACTGAAGCTTTCTTT.

J is TRBJ1-5 and V is TRBV10-3; no clear D. The germline V gene has CDR1 ENHRY and CDR2 SYGVKD. This CDR3 has 15 residues. Trimming pared 3 bases from V and 1 base from J, leaving 10 bases between. CDR3 in amino acids: CAISDAGTSNQPQHF. CDR3 bases: TGTGCCATCAGTGACGCAGGAACAAGCAATCAGCCCCAGCATTTT.

CDR3 bases: TGTGCCAGCAGTTATAGGGGTAGGGTAGCTTTCTTT. Translated: CASSYRGRVAFF. The V call is TRBV6-5, the J call TRBJ1-1, with D perhaps TRBD1 (5 bases). This CDR3 has 12 amino acids. The germline V gene has CDR1 MNHEY and CDR2 SVGAGI. Trimming removed 3 bases at V and 10 bases at J, with 12 bases between.

This clonotype was counted only a few times. This chain joins TRBV18 and TRBJ1-2, with a possible D match to TRBD1 (5 bases). This CDR3 spans 16 amino acids. Germline CDR1 KGHSH, CDR2 LQKENI. The V gene lost 3 bases and the J gene lost 1 base, with 15 bases spanning the gap. In DNA form, the CDR3 reads TGTGCCAGCTCACCGGAAACAGGCTTCGTTAACTATGGCTACACCTTC. It yields the protein CASSPETGFVNYGYTF.

The V call is TRBV4-2, the J call TRBJ2-7, with 7 bases identical to TRBD2. The germline CDR1 and CDR2 sequences are LGHNA and YNFKEQ. V shed 2 bases and J 12 bases; nucleotides not matched to a gene: 10. CDR3 length: 13 residues. CDR3 region: CASSQRGREVMYF. The CDR3 DNA reads as TGTGCCAGCAGCCAACGTGGACGGGAGGTGATGTACTTC.

This chain uses TRBV11-2 with TRBJ2-1; 8 nucleotides align to TRBD2. Trimming removed 3 bases from V and 9 bases from J; junction bases left unmatched: 4. The CDR3 totals 13 residues. The germline gives CDR1 SGHAT, CDR2 FQNNGV. CDR3 in DNA: TGTGCCAGCAGCTTTAGTCGGGAGGGTGAGCAGTTCTTC. Its translation is CASSFSREGEQFF.

This clonotype has a count of ten or more. The rearrangement uses TRBV20-1 and TRBJ2-7; TRBD2 matches 10 bases. Germline V gene lookup returns CDR1 DFQATT and CDR2 SNEGSKA (reference sequence). The length of the CDR3 is 16 residues. With V trimmed by 7 bases and J by 1 base, 13 bases remained unmatched. CDR3: CSVRGSGRAVSYEQYF. The CDR3, as DNA: TGCAGTGTTCGGGGAAGCGGGAGGGCCGTGTCCTACGAGCAGTACTTC.

This rearrangement joins TRBV20-1 to TRBJ1-5; D not certain. Deletions cut 3 bases from V and 5 bases from J, with 8 bases between. Germline V lookup: CDR1 DFQATT, CDR2 SNEGSKA (reference sequence). This CDR3 has 12 residues. The CDR3 DNA reads as TGCAGTGCTAGTACCTATCATCAGCCCCAGCATTTT. This codes for CSASTYHQPQHF.

This clonotype was detected only a few times. This chain links TRBV29-1 with TRBJ1-5; D might be TRBD1 (6 bases). The CDR3 totals 13 residues. V was trimmed by 4 bases and J by 5 bases, leaving 12 bases between them. Germline V gene sequence: CDR1 SQVTM, CDR2 ANQGSEA. The chain's CDR3 is CSVAQGYDQPQHF. The CDR3 bases are TGCAGCGTTGCTCAGGGGTACGATCAGCCCCAGCATTTT.

J is TRBJ1-2 and V is TRBV27, with D tentatively TRBD1 (5 bases). The CDR3 is made up of 14 amino acids. V was shortened by 3 bases and J by 4 bases, with 12 bases between the two germline ends. Germline CDR1 and CDR2: MNHEY and SMNVEV (reference sequence). Here the CDR3 DNA reads TGTGCCAGCAGTTTGGGGCCAAGGAGCTATGGCTACACCTTC. This codes for CASSLGPRSYGYTF.

This clonotype was detected once. The V and J genes are TRBV7-2 and TRBJ2-5; no firm D call. Per the germline V gene, CDR1 is SGHTA and CDR2 is FQGNSA. V lost 0 bases, J lost 13 bases, and 15 bases lay in between. The CDR3 length is 13 residues. The CDR3 region is CASSLAHGQAPYF. DNA of the CDR3: TGTGCCAGCAGCTTAGCCCATGGGCAGGCCCCGTACTTC. Variable domain in full (rest from reference TRBV7-2 and TRBJ2-5): GAGVSQSPSNKVTEKGKDVELRCDPISGHTALYWYRQSLGQGLEFLIYFQGNSAPDKSGLPSDRFSAERTGGSVSTLTIQRTQQEDSAVYLCASSLAHGQAPYFGPGTRLLVL.

The chain joins TRBV20-1 to TRBJ2-3; 14 nucleotides agree with TRBD2. The ends lost 6 bases at V and 2 bases at J; junction bases unmatched: 10. The CDR3 extends over 17 amino acids. Germline V CDR1 and CDR2: DFQATT, SNEGSKA (reference sequence). Here the CDR3 DNA reads TGCAGTGCCGAAACGACTAGCGGGAGGGAAATCACAGATACGCAGTATTTT. Encoded protein: CSAETTSGREITDTQYF.

The sample holds many counts of this clonotype. This chain links TRBV12-3 or TRBV12-4 with TRBJ2-1; 9 nucleotides align to TRBD1. V lost 4 bases, J lost 6 bases, and 7 bases stayed unmatched. This CDR3 comprises 15 residues. Written as DNA, the CDR3 is TGTGCCAGCAGTTCCTCGGGACAGGGAATCAATGAGCAGTTCTTC. Its protein product is CASSSSGQGINEQFF.